Listed here are 19 T cell receptor beta chains from one sample, sequenced in a study of regulatory T cells in long-lasting Graves disease. Combining iRepertoire HTBI primers with Arm-PCR of CDR3 regions, the authors built TCR beta libraries. TCRdb re-called the multiplex PCR reads with MiXCR, one entry per CDR3 protein. The sample has 350,000 to 550,000 distinct CDR3 sequences; around 15% are singletons. Sample time point: newly diagnosed GD, antithyroid drugs for less than 3 months. Researchers made the TCR library from RNA that was extracted from PBMCs. This same sample was also part of a study on T cells in Graves' hyperthyroidism and ophthalmopathy.

The specimen was peripheral blood mononuclear cells (PBMCs), collected at new diagnosis, from a patient treated with antithyroid drugs. These receptors were collected from a woman between 45 and 65 years old with Graves disease.

This clonotype has ten or more counts. The rearrangement uses TRBV29-1 and TRBJ1-1; D remains ambiguous. CDR1 is SQVTM and CDR2 is ANQGSEA in the germline V gene. Between the trimmed V and J ends, which lost 5 bases and 5 bases, there was a span of 12 bases. This CDR3 comprises 12 residues. CDR3 residues: CSVTDAFTEAFF. The CDR3 DNA sequence: TGCAGCGTTACGGACGCGTTTACTGAAGCTTTCTTT.

There are many counts of this clonotype. This chain joins TRBV28 and TRBJ2-7; the match to TRBD2 covers 11 bases. The CDR3 length is 16 residues. The germline CDR1 and CDR2 sequences are MDHEN and SYDVKM. After removal of 6 bases from V and 3 bases from J, the junction contained 10 bases not matched to a gene. The CDR3 DNA reads TGTGCCAGCAGCCGCCGCCGACTAGCGGGGCGCTACGAGCAGTACTTC. Translation: CASSRRRLAGRYEQYF. The full variable domain, its missing parts supplied by reference TRBV28 and TRBJ2-7, is DVKVTQSSRYLVKRTGEKVFLECVQDMDHENMFWYRQDPGLGLRLIYFSYDVKMKEKGDIPEGYSVSREKKERFSLILESASTNQTSMYLCASSRRRLAGRYEQYFGPGTRLTVT.

This chain links TRBV10-2 with TRBJ2-3, with 11 positions matching TRBD2. The CDR3 has 17 amino acids. V was clipped by 6 bases and J by 2 bases; unmatched bases: 10. Germline CDR1 and CDR2: WSHSY and SAAADI. The CDR3 is CASRATSGIPSTDTQYF. The CDR3 DNA reads TGCGCCAGCAGAGCGACTAGCGGGATCCCTTCCACAGATACGCAGTATTTT.

Only a few counts were recorded for this clonotype. CDR3 sequence: CASSPRQGATKNIQYF. The CDR3 DNA is TGTGCCAGCAGCCCGCGACAGGGGGCGACCAAAAACATTCAGTACTTC. The gene calls are TRBV7-9 and TRBJ2-4, with TRBD1 matching 10 bases. There are 16 residues in the CDR3. Germline lookup yields CDR1 SEHNR and CDR2 FQNEAQ (reference sequence). Trimming removed 5 bases from V and 2 bases from J; junction bases left unmatched: 6.

This clonotype was seen only a few times. The V call is TRBV7-3, the J call TRBJ2-1, with 7 bases fitting TRBD2. Germline loops: CDR1 SGHTA, CDR2 FQGTGA. J lost 5 bases, V lost 2 bases, and 6 bases had no gene match. The CDR3 totals 15 residues. The CDR3: CASSLGLEAHNEQFF. Written as DNA, the CDR3 is TGTGCCAGCAGCTTAGGACTAGAGGCACACAATGAGCAGTTCTTC. Complete variable domain (other parts from reference TRBV7-3 and TRBJ2-1): GAGVSQTPSNKVTEKGKYVELRCDPISGHTALYWYRQSLGQGPEFLIYFQGTGAADDSGLPNDRFFAVRPEGSVSTLKIQRTERGDSAVYLCASSLGLEAHNEQFFGPGTRLTVL.

In this sample, this clonotype turned up many times. The gene calls are TRBV12-3 or TRBV12-4 and TRBJ2-7; D call uncertain. Trimming left V 3 bases short and J 6 bases short, with 12 bases between. The length of the CDR3 is 13 residues. DNA for the CDR3: TGTGCCAGCAGTTTGGCGGAAAACAGCGAGCAGTACTTC. It codes for CASSLAENSEQYF.

The table lists this clonotype with a few counts. The chain has TRBV2 and TRBJ2-2; D unclear. Germline CDR1 and CDR2: SNHLY and FYNNEI. Trimming removed 2 bases from V and 8 bases from J, with 15 bases in between. The CDR3 spans 15 residues. CDR3 amino acids: CASSEFSELPGELFF. The CDR3 coding sequence is TGTGCCAGCAGTGAATTTAGTGAACTCCCTGGGGAGCTGTTTTTT.

The table lists this clonotype with a few counts. The chain couples TRBV9 to TRBJ1-2; 7 bases align to TRBD1. CDR1 and CDR2 from the germline V gene are SGDLS and YYNGEE. The CDR3 has 16 amino acids. With 2 bases clipped from V and 8 bases from J, the junction kept 15 bases outside the gene matches. The CDR3: CASSVGGGVSLGGYTF. CDR3 nucleotides: TGTGCCAGCAGCGTGGGAGGGGGCGTCTCCTTGGGGGGCTACACCTTC.

In this sample, this clonotype turned up many times. V usage is TRBV12-3 or TRBV12-4 and J usage is TRBJ1-5; TRBD1 is a possible D gene (6 bases). Trimming shortened V by 2 bases and J by 4 bases, and 12 bases separated the two germline ends. CDR3 length: 15 residues. This CDR3 reads CASSLTGRGNQPQHF. CDR3 bases: TGTGCCAGCAGTTTAACGGGCAGGGGTAATCAGCCCCAGCATTTT.

The table lists this clonotype with many counts. This sequence joins TRBV29-1 and TRBJ2-3, with 7 bases that match TRBD1. Germline CDR1 reads SQVTM; CDR2 reads ANQGSEA. The V and J ends lost 4 bases and 5 bases, in that order; junction bases with no gene match: 3. The CDR3 has 12 amino acids. The CDR3 coding sequence is TGCAGCGTTGGAGGGGGCGAAGATACGCAGTATTTT. Translation gives CSVGGGEDTQYF.

The sample holds a few counts of this clonotype. The chain carries TRBV3-1 and TRBJ2-4; weak D call: TRBD1 (6 bases). The germline V gene encodes CDR1 LGHDT and CDR2 YNNKEL (reference sequence). Trimming took 1 base from V and 0 from J, leaving 13 bases between them. This CDR3 has 17 residues. The CDR3 sequence is CASSQGLRQVAKNIQYF. The CDR3 DNA reads TGTGCCAGCAGCCAAGGTTTGCGACAGGTAGCCAAAAACATTCAGTACTTC. The full variable domain, in which reference TRBV3-1 and TRBJ2-4 provide the parts outside the CDR3, is DTAVSQTPKYLVTQMGNDKSIKCEQNLGHDTMYWYKQDSKKFLKIMFSYNNKELIINETVPNRFSPKSPDKAHLNLHINSLELGDSAVYFCASSQGLRQVAKNIQYFGAGTRLSVL.

This clonotype has at least ten counts. The chain combines TRBV10-3 with TRBJ2-3, with D perhaps TRBD2 (5 bases). The CDR3 is 12 residues long. Germline CDR1 reads ENHRY; CDR2 reads SYGVKD. V dropped 0 bases and J dropped 10 bases, with 8 bases sitting between them. CDR3 residues: CAISESEGAQYF. CDR3 DNA sequence: TGTGCCATCAGTGAGTCCGAGGGAGCGCAGTATTTT.

This clonotype was observed a handful of times. This chain connects TRBV7-9 to TRBJ2-1; D unclear. This CDR3 is 10 amino acids long. In germline, CDR1 is SEHNR, CDR2 FQNEAQ (reference sequence). V dropped 8 bases and J dropped 4 bases, with 3 bases sitting between them. The CDR3 spells CASGYNEQFF. The CDR3 DNA is TGTGCCAGCGGATACAATGAGCAGTTCTTC.

The chain carries TRBV6-1 and TRBJ1-1; possibly TRBD1 for D (6 bases). V was shortened by 6 bases and J by 6 bases, with 20 bases between the two germline ends. Germline V gives CDR1 MNHNS, CDR2 SASEGT. The CDR3 has 15 amino acids. The CDR3 coding sequence is TGTGCCAGCAGCCCGGGGGCGCTGGGAGGAGCTGAAGCTTTCTTT. It yields the protein CASSPGALGGAEAFF.

This clonotype was counted at least ten times. The rearrangement uses TRBV5-1 and TRBJ2-3, with TRBD2 matching 9 bases. V gave up 1 base and J gave up 5 bases; unmatched junction bases: 5. This CDR3 is built from 15 residues. Per germline, CDR1 SGHRS and CDR2 YFSETQ. CDR3 sequence (DNA): TGCGCCAGCAGCTTGTTACTAGCGGGTGGAGATACGCAGTATTTT. It codes for CASSLLLAGGDTQYF.

Ten or more counts support this clonotype. V is TRBV2 and J is TRBJ2-7; 13 bases are a match to TRBD2. From germline, CDR1 is SNHLY and CDR2 FYNNEI. This CDR3 region has 15 residues. Trimming removed 5 bases from V and 5 bases from J; junction bases left unmatched: 6. Here the CDR3 reads CASSSGLAGANEQYF. The CDR3 nucleotides read TGTGCCAGCAGTTCCGGACTAGCGGGAGCCAACGAGCAGTACTTC.

In its sample, this clonotype was seen a few times. The chain joins TRBV29-1 to TRBJ2-7, with 9 bases identical to TRBD2. Germline assignment: CDR1 SQVTM and CDR2 ANQGSEA. V lost 7 bases and J lost 0; bases outside the gene matches: 4. The CDR3 spans 13 residues. CDR3 nucleotide sequence: TGCAGCGCCTATAGCGGGAGCTCCTACGAGCAGTACTTC. Protein product: CSAYSGSSYEQYF.

This clonotype was counted a few times. A junction end diverges from the germline sequence, so it may reflect a read error. The V and J genes are TRBV7-2 and TRBJ2-3, with 10 bases fitting TRBD2. The CDR3 loop spans 18 amino acids. The V gene's germline CDR1 is SGHTA and CDR2 FQGNSA. In DNA form, the CDR3 reads TGCGCCAGCAGCCGCCGAGTTCCTAGCGGGGGTAGCACAGATACGCAGTATTTT. Residues: CASSRRVPSGGSTDTQYF.

This clonotype appeared many times. The gene calls are TRBV3-1 and TRBJ2-3; 7 bases fit TRBD1. Trimming took 0 bases from V and 2 from J; bases not matched to a gene: 2. The CDR3 is made up of 15 amino acids. Per the germline V gene, CDR1 is LGHDT and CDR2 is YNNKEL (reference sequence). CDR3 sequence reads: CASSQEDRPTDTQYF. As DNA, the CDR3 is TGTGCCAGCAGCCAAGAGGACAGGCCCACAGATACGCAGTATTTT.